This T cell receptor beta chain was recorded in a study of T cell responses to AZD1222 COVID-19 vaccine. Data came from immunoSEQ multiplex PCR; TCRdb stores just in-frame clones and leaves some out. The data hold 110,000 or so clones, with around 87% observed a single time. V was clipped by 1 base and J by 6 bases, with 15 bases between them. Germline values: CDR1 LGHNA, CDR2 YSLEER. CDR3 length: 15 amino acids. The chain uses TRBV4-3 and TRBJ1-2, with D tentatively TRBD1 (5 bases). Specimen: peripheral blood, collected on day 0 of AZD1222 vaccination. This sequence originates from an adult in good health. CDR3 DNA: TGCGCCAGCAGCCAAGTCGGCGAGGCAGGGAATGGCTACACCTTC. It translates to CASSQVGEAGNGYTF.